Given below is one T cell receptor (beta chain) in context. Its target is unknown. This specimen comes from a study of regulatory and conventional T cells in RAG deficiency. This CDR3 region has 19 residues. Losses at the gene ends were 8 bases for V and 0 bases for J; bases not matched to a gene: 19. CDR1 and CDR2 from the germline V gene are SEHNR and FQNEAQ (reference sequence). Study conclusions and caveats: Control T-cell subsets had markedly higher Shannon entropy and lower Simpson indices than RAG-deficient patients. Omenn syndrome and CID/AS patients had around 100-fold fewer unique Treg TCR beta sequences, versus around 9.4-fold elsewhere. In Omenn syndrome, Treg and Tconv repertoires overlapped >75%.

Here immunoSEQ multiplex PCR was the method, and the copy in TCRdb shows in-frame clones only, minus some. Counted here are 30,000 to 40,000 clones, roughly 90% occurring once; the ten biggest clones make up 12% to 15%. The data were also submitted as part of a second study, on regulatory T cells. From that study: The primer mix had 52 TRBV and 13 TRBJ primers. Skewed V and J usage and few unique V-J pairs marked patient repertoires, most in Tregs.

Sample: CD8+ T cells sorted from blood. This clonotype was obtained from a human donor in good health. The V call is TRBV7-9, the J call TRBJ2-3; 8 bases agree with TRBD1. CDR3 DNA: TGTGCCAGCCGATCGGTACAGGGGGGATCCCTACCAAGCACAGATACGCAGTATTTT. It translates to CASRSVQGGSLPSTDTQYF.